A selection of T cell receptor beta chains follows, all from one sample in a study of prognosis after radiotherapy for stage I lung cancer. TCRdb fed the multiplex PCR reads into MiXCR, producing one record per CDR3 protein. This table holds 45,000 to 70,000 distinct CDR3 sequences, about 30% found once. The starting material was PBMCs, obtained before or after stereotactic body radiation therapy (not recorded which). The receptors shown here come from a donor over 45 with non-small cell lung cancer. Both conserved end residues are part of each CDR3. A D gene is named only where the DNA matches it firmly. A row's size may be missing; if present it is once, few, many or a size class.

TRBJ1-1,many,-,TRBV19,TGTGCCAGTAGTAGGACCGAAGGGGGCACTGAAGCTTTCTTT,CASSRTEGGTEAFF
TRBJ2-2,many,-,TRBV3-1,TGTGCCAGCAGTCGGCCCACGGGACACGGTGGTCCCGGGGAGCTGTTTTTT,CASSRPTGHGGPGELFF
TRBJ1-5,many,TRBD1,TRBV2,TGTGCCAGTAAGACAGGGGGCGTGGGCAATCAGCCCCAGCATTTT,CASKTGGVGNQPQHF
TRBJ2-3,many,TRBD2,TRBV29-1,TGCAGCGTTGAAGGGACTAGCGGATCCACAGATACGCAGTATTTT,CSVEGTSGSTDTQYF
TRBJ2-7,many,-,TRBV19,TGTGCCAGTAGTAAGGTCCCGTGGAAACTCTACGAGCAGTACTTC,CASSKVPWKLYEQYF
TRBJ1-2,many,TRBD1,TRBV4-2,TGTGCCAGCAGCCGCGGAGGGGACAGCAACTATGGCTACACCTTC,CASSRGGDSNYGYTF
TRBJ2-5,many,-,TRBV6-1,TGTGCCAGCAGTGAACATACAGGGCGAGAGACCCAGTACTTC,CASSEHTGRETQYF
TRBJ2-3,many,-,TRBV4-2,TGTGCCAGCAGCCAGGAAAGGGCCACAGATACGCAGTATTTT,CASSQERATDTQYF
TRBJ2-1,few,TRBD2,TRBV7-2,TGTGCCAGCAGCCCTAGGCGCGATAGCGGGGGGAGTGAGCAGTTCTTC,CASSPRRDSGGSEQFF
TRBJ2-1,many,-,TRBV7-3,TGTGCCAGCAGCCAAAACGCCTGGTACAATGAGCAGTTCTTC,CASSQNAWYNEQFF
TRBJ2-1,many,-,TRBV16,TGTGCCAGCAGCCAAACGACAGCACCACCCTACAATGAGCAGTTCTTC,CASSQTTAPPYNEQFF
TRBJ1-5,many,-,TRBV20-1,TGCAGTGCGAGATCACAGGCCTATAGCAATCAGCCCCAGCATTTT,CSARSQAYSNQPQHF
TRBJ1-2,many,TRBD1,TRBV5-5,TGTGCCAGCAGCTTGGGTGGGACAGGGGCGCTCTATGGCTACACCTTC,CASSLGGTGALYGYTF
TRBJ2-1,many,-,TRBV28,TGTGCCAGCAGCCCCGGGGACTCCTCCTACAATGAGCAGTTCTTC,CASSPGDSSYNEQFF
TRBJ1-2,many,-,TRBV20-1,TGCAGTGCTAGGAGTGGCGAGCCCTATGGCTACACCTTC,CSARSGEPYGYTF
TRBJ1-6,many,-,TRBV12-3/TRBV12-4,TGTGCCAGCAGACCTCCAGGGACTTCACCCCTCCACTTT,CASRPPGTSPLHF
TRBJ2-5,many,-,TRBV27,TGTGCCAGCAGACCACTAGAACCGCAAGAGACCCAGTACTTC,CASRPLEPQETQYF
TRBJ1-1,many,-,TRBV20-1,TGCAGTGCTAGAGAGGGGGGGGGTTACACTGAAGCTTTCTTT,CSAREGGGYTEAFF
TRBJ1-3,many,-,TRBV5-4,TGTGCCAGCAGCTTGGACGGCGGCCGCTCTGGAAACACCATATATTTT,CASSLDGGRSGNTIYF
TRBJ1-2,many,TRBD1,TRBV11-2,TGTGCCAGCAGCTTCCCCGAGGGACAGGGAGGAGGCTACACCTTC,CASSFPEGQGGGYTF
TRBJ2-3,few,TRBD2,TRBV6-2/TRBV6-3,TGTGCCAGCGGTACATGGACTAGCGGGGGCACCACAGATACGCAGTATTTT,CASGTWTSGGTTDTQYF
TRBJ2-2,many,-,TRBV4-1,TGCGCCAGCAGCCGAGACGGCTTCACCGGGGAGCTGTTTTTT,CASSRDGFTGELFF
TRBJ2-1,many,TRBD1,TRBV24-1,TGTGCCACCAGTTCGCAGGGGGCTTCTTACAATGAGCAGTTCTTC,CATSSQGASYNEQFF
TRBJ2-6,many,-,TRBV4-2,TGTGCCAGCAGCCCCTTGATAATACCCTCTGGGGCCAACGTCCTGACTTTC,CASSPLIIPSGANVLTF
TRBJ1-2,many,-,TRBV3-2,TGTGCCAGCAGCCAAGGCCCCGGGGTATTAGATGGCTACACCTTC,CASSQGPGVLDGYTF
TRBJ2-1,many,TRBD2,TRBV30,TGTGCCTGGAGCCGGGGACTAGGTTATGAGCAGTTCTTC,CAWSRGLGYEQFF
TRBJ1-5,-,-,TRBV6-2/TRBV6-3,TGTGCCAGCACCCCCGGTTTGACAAGCAATCAGCCCCAGCATTTT,CASTPGLTSNQPQHF
TRBJ1-2,many,TRBD1,TRBV5-1,TGCGCCAGCAGCTCCGGGACAGGTGGGGGGTATGGCTACACCTTC,CASSSGTGGGYGYTF
TRBJ1-2,many,-,TRBV30,TGTGCCTGGAGTGTACCCCAGCGCTATGGCTACACCTTC,CAWSVPQRYGYTF
TRBJ2-6,many,-,TRBV5-1,TGCGCCAGCAGCTTGGCCGGTTGGGTAGCTGGGGCCAACGTCCTGACTTTC,CASSLAGWVAGANVLTF
TRBJ1-2,-,TRBD1,TRBV6-2/TRBV6-3,TGTGCCAGCAGAAAAAGGGGGCGTTCTGGATACACCTTC,CASRKRGRSGYTF
TRBJ1-4,many,TRBD1,TRBV5-4,TGTGCCAGCAGCTCGAATCCAATGACAGGGGGCCTTAATGAAAAACTGTTTTTT,CASSSNPMTGGLNEKLFF
TRBJ2-5,many,-,TRBV7-6,TGTGCCAGCAGCTTAGGAGGTCAAGAGACCCAGTACTTC,CASSLGGQETQYF
TRBJ1-5,many,-,TRBV30,TGTGCCTGGAGTGTACTTAGTGGGAATCAGCCCCAGCATTTT,CAWSVLSGNQPQHF
TRBJ2-5,few,-,TRBV10-2,TGCGCCGGCAGCTTGACGGGAGTAGAATTGGAGACCCAGTACTTC,CAGSLTGVELETQYF
TRBJ1-2,many,-,TRBV30,TGTGCCTGGACACCGAAAGGGGGCTATGGCTACACCTTC,CAWTPKGGYGYTF
TRBJ2-7,many,-,TRBV12-3/TRBV12-4,TGTGCCAGCAGTCGACAGCGCTCCTACGAGCAGTACTTC,CASSRQRSYEQYF
TRBJ1-5,many,TRBD1,TRBV19,TGTGCCAGTAGGGAGACAGGGTTCGGCCAGCCCCAGCATTTT,CASRETGFGQPQHF
TRBJ2-7,many,TRBD2,TRBV7-2,TGTGCCAGCAGACCCTCGGCGGGGGGTTACGAGCAGTACTTC,CASRPSAGGYEQYF
TRBJ1-4,many,TRBD1,TRBV20-1,TGCAGTGCAGTGGACAGGGGTGAAAAACTGTTTTTT,CSAVDRGEKLFF
TRBJ1-5,many,-,TRBV7-2,TGTGCCAGCAGCTTACTGGGGAGCAATCAGCCCCAGCATTTT,CASSLLGSNQPQHF
TRBJ2-2,many,TRBD2,TRBV6-1,TGTGCCAGCAAATCAAAGGGAGGGCAGAACACCGGGGAGCTGTTTTTT,CASKSKGGQNTGELFF
TRBJ2-7,-,TRBD2,TRBV6-5,TGTGCCAGCAGTTACTCCGTGAGCGGGGGGGGGGAGCAGTACTTC,CASSYSVSGGGEQYF